One sample yielded the 28 T cell receptor beta chains listed below, sequenced in a study of PD-1 blockade in classical Hodgkin lymphoma. Sequencing was performed with immunoSEQ multiplex PCR; in TCRdb, only in-frame clones are kept and a portion is missing. Of about 30,000 clones in the sample, around 71% were seen once. The patients all showed relapse after autologous stem cell transplantation, while their brentuximab vedotin exposure varied. The input for sequencing was peripheral blood mononuclear cells (PBMCs), taken before the second cycle of nivolumab. These receptor sequences come from a human donor with classical Hodgkin lymphoma.

This chain joins TRBV18 and TRBJ2-5; D gene unclear. Germline values: CDR1 KGHSH, CDR2 LQKENI. The CDR3 consists of 12 residues. The V end was cut by 3 bases, the J end by 3 bases, with 5 bases between. The CDR3 protein is CASSPYEETQYF. The DNA of the CDR3 is TGTGCCAGCTCACCTTATGAAGAGACCCAGTACTTC.

The chain recombines TRBV7-6 with TRBJ1-1, with D possibly TRBD1 on 6 matching bases. This CDR3 is built from 17 residues. Trimming took off 3 bases at V and 6 bases at J, with 23 bases between the two ends. Germline V gene data show CDR1 as SGHVS and CDR2 as FNYEAQ. The CDR3 spells CASSFAPGGRVISEAFF. CDR3 nucleotides: TGTGCCAGCAGCTTCGCCCCCGGGGGGCGCGTTATCTCTGAAGCTTTCTTT.

The genes are TRBV18 and TRBJ1-4, with 9 bases aligning to TRBD1. This CDR3 contains 16 residues. Per the germline V gene, CDR1 is KGHSH and CDR2 is LQKENI. The V segment lost 3 bases and the J segment 0 bases; nucleotides outside the gene matches: 2. As DNA, the CDR3 is TGTGCCAGCTCACCGGGACAGGGTCCAACTAATGAAAAACTGTTTTTT. It is translated as CASSPGQGPTNEKLFF.

CDR3: CASSQGGAQPQHF. DNA of the CDR3: TGTGCCAGCAGCCAAGGGGGCGCGCAGCCCCAGCATTTT. V gene TRBV7-8 combines with J gene TRBJ1-5; 7 nucleotides align to TRBD1. V was pared by 5 bases and J by 7 bases, with 5 bases of the junction left unmatched. Germline CDR1 is SGHVS and CDR2 is FQNEAQ. This CDR3 contains 13 residues.

Only one count was recorded for this clone. The rearrangement joins TRBV19 to TRBJ1-1, with D maybe TRBD1 (5 bases). CDR1 and CDR2 (germline): LNHDA, SQIVND (reference sequence). The V end was cut by 3 bases, the J end by 8 bases, with 7 bases between. The CDR3 has 11 amino acids. The CDR3 coding sequence is TGTGCCAGTAGTATTAAGGGGGAAGCTTTCTTT. Its protein is CASSIKGEAFF.

V and J are TRBV7-8 and TRBJ2-7; unclear D gene. The germline V gene encodes CDR1 SGHVS and CDR2 FQNEAQ. The CDR3 consists of 12 residues. Trimming removed 5 bases from V and 2 bases from J, with 7 bases in between. CDR3 nucleotides: TGTGCCAGCAGCCCCGACACCTACGAGCAGTACTTC. Translated: CASSPDTYEQYF.

This chain uses TRBV5-1 with TRBJ1-1; the D gene is possibly TRBD1 (6 bases). From germline, CDR1 is SGHRS and CDR2 YFSETQ. This CDR3 spans 16 amino acids. Trimming took off 0 bases at V and 1 base at J, with 13 bases between the two ends. The CDR3, as DNA: TGCGCCAGCAGCTTGGGAATGACAGGTAGGAACACTGAAGCTTTCTTT. This codes for CASSLGMTGRNTEAFF.

The genes are TRBV6-6 and TRBJ2-5; tentative D call: TRBD2 (5 bases). V was clipped by 6 bases and J by 9 bases, with 17 bases between them. The CDR3 has 13 amino acids. In germline, CDR1 is MNHNY, CDR2 SVGAGI (reference sequence). CDR3 loop: CASSRESEEAQYF. In nucleotides, the CDR3 is TGTGCCAGCAGCCGAGAAAGCGAGGAGGCCCAGTACTTC.

This clone was seen only once. The chain employs TRBV14 and TRBJ2-5, with D possibly being TRBD1 (6 bases). V gave up 1 base and J gave up 9 bases, with 9 bases separating them. In germline, CDR1 is SGHDN, CDR2 FVKESK. The CDR3 loop spans 12 amino acids. CDR3 loop: CASSQVTGSQYF. The CDR3 DNA is TGTGCCAGCAGCCAAGTTACAGGGTCCCAGTACTTC.

This clone was detected once. The gene calls are TRBV27 and TRBJ2-5, with TRBD2 matching 15 bases. Looked up from germline, CDR1 is MNHEY and CDR2 is SMNVEV (reference sequence). With V trimmed by 0 bases and J by 3 bases, 5 bases remained unmatched. This CDR3 comprises 18 residues. Here the CDR3 reads CASSLSGLAGGPEETQYF. CDR3 nucleotides: TGTGCCAGCAGTTTATCGGGACTAGCGGGGGGTCCCGAAGAGACCCAGTACTTC.

This chain joins TRBV7-9 and TRBJ1-2; the D gene is possibly TRBD1 (5 bases). Per the germline V gene, CDR1 is SEHNR and CDR2 is FQNEAQ (reference sequence). V was pared by 5 bases and J by 3 bases, with 16 bases between. The CDR3 length is 15 residues. The DNA of the CDR3 is TGTGCCAGCAGCGCCCACGCAGGGTACTACTATGGCTACACCTTC. As protein: CASSAHAGYYYGYTF.

This clone was recorded a few times. The chain employs TRBV30 and TRBJ1-1, with 7 nucleotides matching TRBD1. Losses at the gene ends were 4 bases for V and 1 base for J; bases not matched to a gene: 0. This CDR3 comprises 12 residues. The germline V gene has CDR1 GTSNPN and CDR2 SVGIG (reference sequence). The CDR3 spells CAWTGGNTEAFF. The CDR3 coding sequence is TGTGCCTGGACAGGGGGGAACACTGAAGCTTTCTTT.

The genes are TRBV28 and TRBJ2-3, with 12 bases lining up with TRBD2. This CDR3 has 17 amino acids. Germline lookup yields CDR1 MDHEN and CDR2 SYDVKM. The junction had 9 bases not matched to a gene; V was cut back by 3 bases and J by 5 bases. CDR3 loop: CASSFRGLAGGRDTQYF. CDR3 nucleotide sequence: TGTGCCAGCAGTTTCCGCGGGCTAGCGGGGGGGCGAGATACGCAGTATTTT. The whole variable domain, remainder taken from reference TRBV28 and TRBJ2-3, is DVKVTQSSRYLVKRTGEKVFLECVQDMDHENMFWYRQDPGLGLRLIYFSYDVKMKEKGDIPEGYSVSREKKERFSLILESASTNQTSMYLCASSFRGLAGGRDTQYFGPGTRLTVL.

This chain links TRBV9 with TRBJ2-1; 7 bases fit TRBD2. The CDR3 covers 16 residues. The germline CDR1 and CDR2 sequences are SGDLS and YYNGEE. V shed 4 bases and J 3 bases; nucleotides not matched to a gene: 10. The CDR3 loop reads CASSPIGTGGYNEQFF. In DNA, the CDR3 is TGTGCCAGCAGCCCCATTGGTACGGGGGGCTACAATGAGCAGTTCTTC.

The V call is TRBV13, the J call TRBJ2-7; the match to TRBD2 covers 9 bases. Germline CDR1 is PRHDT and CDR2 is FYEKMQ (reference sequence). Germline trimming cut 4 bases from V and 0 bases from J; bases unmatched to any gene: 16. The CDR3 runs 19 residues. CDR3 loop: CASSSNQPSGGSNSYEQYF. The CDR3 nucleotides read TGTGCCAGCAGCTCAAACCAACCCAGCGGGGGGTCTAACTCCTACGAGCAGTACTTC.

V and J are TRBV14 and TRBJ2-3; D might be TRBD2 (6 bases). Germline V lookup: CDR1 SGHDN, CDR2 FVKESK. The CDR3 loop spans 13 amino acids. Trimming removed 4 bases at V and 9 bases at J, with 14 bases between. The CDR3 loop is CASSPTSLATQYF. As DNA, the CDR3 is TGTGCCAGCAGCCCCACGTCCCTAGCGACGCAGTATTTT.

This clone occurred a few times. The chain combines TRBV29-1 with TRBJ2-3; D not resolved. Deletions cut 4 bases from V and 6 bases from J, with 8 bases between. The germline V gene has CDR1 SQVTM and CDR2 ANQGSEA. This CDR3 region has 11 residues. The CDR3 protein is CSVATMDTQYF. For the CDR3, the DNA is TGCAGCGTTGCCACCATGGATACGCAGTATTTT.

In DNA form, the CDR3 reads TGCGCCAGCAGCCAAGATTGGAGGGGGACGAACACTGAAGCTTTCTTT. Protein product: CASSQDWRGTNTEAFF. The gene calls are TRBV4-3 and TRBJ1-1, with D perhaps TRBD1 (6 bases). The CDR3 runs 16 residues. Per the germline V gene, CDR1 is LGHNA and CDR2 is YSLEER. V was trimmed by 0 bases and J by 1 base, leaving 12 bases between them.

J is TRBJ2-7 and V is TRBV27, with TRBD1 matching over 10 bases. V dropped 5 bases and J dropped 3; count of bases not matched to a gene: 10. Germline V CDR1 and CDR2: MNHEY, SMNVEV (reference sequence). This CDR3 spans 16 amino acids. The CDR3, as DNA: TGTGCCAGCAGTCAAACTGGACAGGGGGGTCTCTACGAGCAGTACTTC. Amino acids: CASSQTGQGGLYEQYF.

The V gene is TRBV6-9, the J gene TRBJ2-7, with 8 bases that match TRBD1. Losses at the gene ends were 6 bases for V and 0 bases for J; bases not matched to a gene: 7. Germline-derived CDR1 and CDR2 are MNHGY and SVAAGI. This CDR3 is 15 amino acids long. This CDR3 is CASRVGTGTSYEQYF. CDR3 in DNA: TGTGCCAGCAGGGTGGGGACAGGAACCTCCTACGAGCAGTACTTC.

This clone was recorded only once. The chain has TRBV5-1 and TRBJ1-1; D perhaps matches TRBD1 (6 bases). Germline CDR1 SGHRS, CDR2 YFSETQ. Trimming removed 0 bases from V and 1 base from J, with 19 bases in between. This CDR3 has 18 residues. CDR3 amino acids: CASSLEGVDRDTNTEAFF. CDR3 DNA sequence: TGCGCCAGCAGCTTGGAGGGGGTAGATAGGGATACGAACACTGAAGCTTTCTTT.

This chain joins TRBV5-4 and TRBJ1-2, with unresolved D. The CDR3 runs to 14 residues. Per the germline V gene, CDR1 is SGHNT and CDR2 is YYREEE (reference sequence). Trimming pared 1 base from V and 1 base from J, leaving 8 bases between. CDR3 bases: TGTGCCAGCAGCTTGATTTCGGTTAACTATGGCTACACCTTC. Translating gives CASSLISVNYGYTF.

CDR3 sequence (DNA): TGTGCCAGCAGCCCCGGGACAGCCAACACTGAAGCTTTCTTT. This gives the protein CASSPGTANTEAFF. The chain recombines TRBV13 with TRBJ1-1; 7 bases agree with TRBD1. The CDR3 contains 14 residues. J lost 2 bases, V lost 5 bases, and 5 bases had no gene match. Germline V CDR1 and CDR2: PRHDT, FYEKMQ (reference sequence).

The V call is TRBV11-2, the J call TRBJ2-7; perhaps TRBD2 as D (6 bases). CDR3 size: 13 residues. Germline V gene sequence: CDR1 SGHAT, CDR2 FQNNGV. V lost 3 bases, J lost 2 bases, and 8 bases lay in between. As DNA, the CDR3 is TGTGCCAGCAGCTTGGGACTTCCCTACGAGCAGTACTTC. It specifies CASSLGLPYEQYF.

This chain joins TRBV30 and TRBJ2-7; tentatively, D is TRBD1 or TRBD2 (6 bases each). Germline CDR1 is GTSNPN and CDR2 is SVGIG (reference sequence). V dropped 3 bases and J dropped 3 bases, with 15 bases sitting between them. The CDR3 consists of 14 residues. The CDR3 here is CAWSPGARGYEQYF. For the CDR3, the DNA is TGTGCCTGGAGCCCAGGGGCGCGGGGCTACGAGCAGTACTTC.

The chain joins TRBV2 to TRBJ1-3; D is perhaps TRBD1 (5 bases). V lost 5 bases to trimming and J lost 8 bases, with 7 bases between them. The CDR3 totals 11 residues. Germline values: CDR1 SNHLY, CDR2 FYNNEI. CDR3 nucleotides: TGTGCCAGCAGTTTCAGGGACACCATATATTTT. It is translated as CASSFRDTIYF.

This chain uses TRBV9 with TRBJ1-3; D perhaps matches TRBD1 (5 bases). The length of the CDR3 is 14 residues. Trimming left V 5 bases short and J 2 bases short, with 11 bases between. Germline values: CDR1 SGDLS, CDR2 YYNGEE. In DNA form, the CDR3 reads TGTGCCAGCAGTGCGGGGACGGCTGGAAACACCATATATTTT. It translates to CASSAGTAGNTIYF.

CDR3 coding DNA: TGTGCCACCAGCAGAGGTCGACAGGGTTCCTCTCAGCCCCAGCATTTT. Translating it yields CATSRGRQGSSQPQHF. This chain uses TRBV15 with TRBJ1-5, with 7 bases that match TRBD1. Trimming cost V 1 base and J 6 bases; bases outside gene matches: 9. The germline V gene encodes CDR1 LNHNV and CDR2 YYDKDF (reference sequence). The length of the CDR3 is 16 residues.